This is a list of T cell receptor beta chains from one sample in a study of identical twins. One entry per CDR3 protein, called by TCRdb with MiXCR from the 5' RACE reads. The repertoire includes 500,000 or so distinct CDR3 sequences, 13% to 15% of them detected once, and 0.95% to 1% sits in the top ten. A further study also used this sample, focusing on yellow fever vaccine responses in identical twins.

The sequencing sample was made of CD4+ T cells sorted from blood. Receptors originate from a woman aged 18-35 years in good health. Both conserved end residues are part of each CDR3. Fields, in order: V gene, clone size, J gene, D gene, CDR3 protein, CDR3 DNA. A D gene is named only where the DNA matches it firmly. Clone sizes are given selectively: once, few, many, or a class where the clone is expanded.

V gene: TRBV19; clone size: -; J gene: TRBJ2-1; D gene: TRBD1; CDR3 protein: CASSVRRGNEQFF; CDR3 DNA: TGTGCCAGTAGTGTCCGCAGGGGGAATGAGCAGTTCTTC
V gene: TRBV4-3; clone size: few; J gene: TRBJ2-3; D gene: TRBD2; CDR3 protein: CASSQGALAGGDTQYF; CDR3 DNA: TGCGCCAGCAGCCAAGGCGCACTAGCGGGAGGAGATACGCAGTATTTT
V gene: TRBV9; clone size: -; J gene: TRBJ1-4; D gene: -; CDR3 protein: CASSVAPGGSLRGEKLFF; CDR3 DNA: TGTGCCAGCAGCGTAGCTCCGGGGGGCAGTTTGAGAGGGGAAAAACTGTTTTTT
V gene: TRBV7-6; clone size: -; J gene: TRBJ1-1; D gene: -; CDR3 protein: CASSLDWGTEAFF; CDR3 DNA: TGTGCCAGCAGCTTAGATTGGGGCACTGAAGCTTTCTTT
V gene: TRBV5-1; clone size: many; J gene: TRBJ2-3; D gene: -; CDR3 protein: CASSLEAARDTQYF; CDR3 DNA: TGCGCCAGCAGCTTGGAGGCGGCAAGAGATACGCAGTATTTT
V gene: TRBV14; clone size: many; J gene: TRBJ2-5; D gene: -; CDR3 protein: CASSRGLKETQYF; CDR3 DNA: TGTGCCAGCAGCCGAGGACTTAAAGAGACCCAGTACTTC
V gene: TRBV12-3/TRBV12-4; clone size: few; J gene: TRBJ2-5; D gene: TRBD1; CDR3 protein: CASSRTGSGTQYF; CDR3 DNA: TGTGCCAGCAGTCGGACAGGGTCTGGGACCCAGTACTTC
V gene: TRBV15; clone size: once; J gene: TRBJ1-3; D gene: TRBD1; CDR3 protein: CATSTWTGGFSGNTIYF; CDR3 DNA: TGTGCCACCAGCACCTGGACAGGGGGATTCTCTGGAAACACCATATATTTT
V gene: TRBV12-3/TRBV12-4; clone size: many; J gene: TRBJ2-7; D gene: TRBD2; CDR3 protein: CASSQLADSYEQYF; CDR3 DNA: TGTGCCAGCAGTCAACTAGCGGACTCCTACGAGCAGTACTTC
V gene: TRBV5-1; clone size: few; J gene: TRBJ1-6; D gene: TRBD1; CDR3 protein: CASSLGGQENSPLHF; CDR3 DNA: TGCGCCAGCAGCTTGGGGGGACAGGAGAATTCACCCCTCCACTTT
V gene: TRBV5-1; clone size: many; J gene: TRBJ2-7; D gene: -; CDR3 protein: CASSLDRYEQYF; CDR3 DNA: TGCGCCAGCAGCTTAGACCGCTACGAGCAGTACTTC
V gene: TRBV2; clone size: few; J gene: TRBJ2-7; D gene: -; CDR3 protein: CASSESVRGYEQYF; CDR3 DNA: TGTGCCAGCAGTGAATCGGTAAGGGGCTACGAGCAGTACTTC
V gene: TRBV7-2; clone size: few; J gene: TRBJ2-3; D gene: TRBD2; CDR3 protein: CASSLGSSGSTDTQYF; CDR3 DNA: TGTGCCAGCAGCTTAGGGTCTAGCGGCTCCACAGATACGCAGTATTTT
V gene: TRBV5-1; clone size: -; J gene: TRBJ2-5; D gene: TRBD2; CDR3 protein: CASSSPTSGSSETQYF; CDR3 DNA: TGCGCCAGCAGCAGCCCGACTAGCGGGTCTTCGGAGACCCAGTACTTC
V gene: TRBV10-1; clone size: few; J gene: TRBJ1-2; D gene: -; CDR3 protein: CASSPGGGNYGYTF; CDR3 DNA: TGCGCCAGCAGCCCAGGAGGGGGGAACTATGGCTACACCTTC
V gene: TRBV15; clone size: few; J gene: TRBJ2-7; D gene: -; CDR3 protein: CATSLGYEQYF; CDR3 DNA: TGTGCCACCAGCTTAGGCTACGAGCAGTACTTC
V gene: TRBV12-3/TRBV12-4; clone size: few; J gene: TRBJ2-2; D gene: TRBD2; CDR3 protein: CASSFAGGSGELFF; CDR3 DNA: TGTGCCAGCAGTTTTGCCGGCGGGAGCGGGGAGCTGTTTTTT
V gene: TRBV9; clone size: -; J gene: TRBJ2-5; D gene: TRBD2; CDR3 protein: CASSVGGGRETQYF; CDR3 DNA: TGTGCCAGCAGCGTAGGGGGAGGGAGGGAGACCCAGTACTTC
V gene: TRBV9; clone size: once; J gene: TRBJ2-1; D gene: TRBD1; CDR3 protein: CASSPRQGEPTYNEQFF; CDR3 DNA: TGTGCCAGCAGCCCGAGACAGGGGGAACCAACCTACAATGAGCAGTTCTTC
V gene: TRBV3-1; clone size: -; J gene: TRBJ2-7; D gene: -; CDR3 protein: CASSQKNGINEQYF; CDR3 DNA: TGTGCCAGCAGCCAAAAGAACGGAATCAACGAGCAGTACTTC
V gene: TRBV2; clone size: few; J gene: TRBJ2-7; D gene: -; CDR3 protein: CASRRGRIAVGEQYF; CDR3 DNA: TGTGCCAGCAGGAGGGGGAGGATAGCGGTAGGAGAGCAGTACTTC
V gene: TRBV20-1; clone size: -; J gene: TRBJ2-5; D gene: TRBD1; CDR3 protein: CSARRPGQGHETQYF; CDR3 DNA: TGCAGTGCTCGTCGCCCGGGACAGGGGCACGAGACCCAGTACTTC
V gene: TRBV9; clone size: many; J gene: TRBJ2-2; D gene: -; CDR3 protein: CASSVTSNGELFF; CDR3 DNA: TGTGCCAGCAGCGTCACTAGTAATGGGGAGCTGTTTTTT
V gene: TRBV7-8; clone size: few; J gene: TRBJ1-2; D gene: -; CDR3 protein: CASSLVMANRGYGYTF; CDR3 DNA: TGTGCCAGCAGCTTAGTTATGGCAAACCGGGGCTATGGCTACACCTTC
V gene: TRBV20-1; clone size: many; J gene: TRBJ2-1; D gene: -; CDR3 protein: CSASGIYNEQFF; CDR3 DNA: TGCAGTGCTAGCGGGATCTACAATGAGCAGTTCTTC
V gene: TRBV5-5; clone size: -; J gene: TRBJ2-1; D gene: TRBD2; CDR3 protein: CASSLVSGGAYNEQFF; CDR3 DNA: TGTGCCAGCAGCTTGGTGAGCGGGGGGGCCTACAATGAGCAGTTCTTC
V gene: TRBV12-3/TRBV12-4; clone size: -; J gene: TRBJ2-2; D gene: -; CDR3 protein: CASSKRANTGELFF; CDR3 DNA: TGTGCCAGCAGTAAGCGGGCGAACACCGGGGAGCTGTTTTTT
V gene: TRBV9; clone size: few; J gene: TRBJ2-1; D gene: TRBD2; CDR3 protein: CASSVDPGLAGGIMPEQFF; CDR3 DNA: TGTGCCAGCAGCGTAGACCCAGGACTAGCGGGGGGCATCATGCCTGAGCAGTTCTTC
V gene: TRBV5-1; clone size: -; J gene: TRBJ2-7; D gene: -; CDR3 protein: CASSLEVRDEQYF; CDR3 DNA: TGCGCCAGCAGCTTGGAGGTGCGGGACGAGCAGTACTTC